This record looks at one T cell receptor beta chain sequence and its context. Its antigen is unknown. The sample originates from a study of a mutant IDH1 vaccine in newly diagnosed glioma. Study summary: Either 4-6 weeks after radiotherapy alone or alongside temozolomide, vaccination was begun. Visit V12 was at week 35; visit V13 was at week 47.

V lost 10 bases to trimming and J lost 3 bases, with 13 bases between them. There are 13 residues in the CDR3. Germline V gives CDR1 MNHEY, CDR2 SVGAGI. Time point noted: week 35, safety follow-up. Doses of 300 ug of mutant IDH1 20-mer peptide were given with topical imiquimod. Eight vaccinations reached patients in weeks 1, 3, 5, 7, 11, 15, 19 and 23. Tumors from donors were new WHO grade 3 or 4 IDH1-mutant astrocytomas with ATRX loss. Repertoires were generated with immunoSEQ multiplex PCR, while TCRdb's copy carries only in-frame clones and drops some. The data hold fewer than 35,000 clones, with 78% observed a single time.

The source material was PBMCs, sampled from a glioma patient whose treatment included an IDH1 peptide vaccine. The origin of this receptor is a middle-aged woman with glioma. This chain joins TRBV6-5 and TRBJ2-1; D is perhaps TRBD1 or TRBD2 (6 bases each). For the CDR3, the DNA is TGTGCCACGGGGGAGGACAGCTACAATGAGCAGTTCTTC. It yields the protein CATGEDSYNEQFF.